The rows below give T cell receptor beta chains drawn from one sample of a study of T-cell reconstitution after alpha-beta-depleted transplantation in children. TCRdb independently ran MiXCR on the PCR reads; one entry per CDR3 protein. The sample holds roughly 45,000 distinct CDR3 sequences, around 9% seen once. Sequences were derived from PBMCs, mostly from graft donor cells, sampled 60 days after TCRalphabeta/CD19-depleted stem cell transplant. These receptors were collected from a male patient aged 2 to 10 who had a stem cell transplant for chronic granulomatous disease, so the T cells may come from the graft donor. Each CDR3 is given with its conserved first and last residue. Each record gives: J gene, V gene, clone size, CDR3 protein. The size of a clone is reported for some rows only, either as once, few or many, or as a class for expanded clones.

j_call: TRBJ2-1; v_call: TRBV29-1; clone_size: large; cdr3_aa: CSVEDGGQKPNEQFF
j_call: TRBJ2-2; v_call: TRBV3-1; clone_size: many; cdr3_aa: CASSSTGGNTGELFF
j_call: TRBJ2-3; v_call: TRBV7-9; clone_size: NA; cdr3_aa: CASAPTDTQYF
j_call: TRBJ2-5; v_call: TRBV7-9; clone_size: many; cdr3_aa: CASSPGTSSRTQYF
j_call: TRBJ2-7; v_call: TRBV20-1; clone_size: NA; cdr3_aa: CSAGISYEQYF
j_call: TRBJ2-5; v_call: TRBV6-2/TRBV6-3; clone_size: NA; cdr3_aa: CASRRTSVETQYF
j_call: TRBJ1-5; v_call: TRBV25-1; clone_size: NA; cdr3_aa: CASSEGRHLNQPQHF
j_call: TRBJ2-2; v_call: TRBV20-1; clone_size: many; cdr3_aa: CSARDGGLANTGELFF
j_call: TRBJ2-2; v_call: TRBV7-3; clone_size: NA; cdr3_aa: CASSLGIGLSTGELFF
j_call: TRBJ2-1; v_call: TRBV4-1; clone_size: many; cdr3_aa: CASSQVPGFSPHEQFF
j_call: TRBJ1-1; v_call: TRBV7-8; clone_size: many; cdr3_aa: CASSLGRVGTEAFF
j_call: TRBJ2-1; v_call: TRBV7-2; clone_size: many; cdr3_aa: CASSLRTSGMSF
j_call: TRBJ2-7; v_call: TRBV29-1; clone_size: few; cdr3_aa: CSVVEVEQYF
j_call: TRBJ2-7; v_call: TRBV20-1; clone_size: NA; cdr3_aa: CSAAGGYEQYF
j_call: TRBJ2-7; v_call: TRBV6-2/TRBV6-3; clone_size: many; cdr3_aa: CASSVAAPYEQYF
j_call: TRBJ2-1; v_call: TRBV2; clone_size: many; cdr3_aa: CASRKMRSGGAYNEQFF